Following are 25 T cell receptor beta chains from one sample sequenced in a study of CD4 T cells in relation to SARS-CoV-2 and coronaviruses. Libraries were prepared by immunoSEQ multiplex PCR; TCRdb keeps only in-frame clonotypes and omits some of them. The table shows 35,000 to 40,000 clones, with approximately 85% occurring only once. What was sequenced was memory CD4+ T cells from PBMCs. The receptors were gathered from an adult with COVID-19.

The rearrangement links TRBV5-1 to TRBJ2-2, with TRBD1 matching 8 bases. V was pared by 3 bases and J by 4 bases, with 8 bases of the junction left unmatched. Germline CDR1 and CDR2: SGHRS and YFSETQ. The CDR3 is 16 amino acids. The CDR3 sequence: CASSSGQGMSTGELFF. The CDR3 DNA reads as TGCGCCAGCAGCTCCGGACAGGGTATGAGCACCGGGGAGCTGTTTTTT.

This chain joins TRBV4-1 and TRBJ2-5; 15 positions match TRBD2. V shed 4 bases, J shed 5 bases, and the junction held 5 bases outside the gene matches. Germline CDR1 MGHRA, CDR2 YSYEKL. This CDR3 is 16 amino acids long. CDR3 residues: CASSRGLAGGPETQYF. In nucleotides, the CDR3 is TGCGCCAGCAGCCGCGGACTAGCGGGAGGGCCGGAGACCCAGTACTTC.

The V gene is TRBV7-3, the J gene TRBJ1-1; a weak D match, TRBD1 (5 bases). The CDR3 is 13 residues long. Germline V CDR1 and CDR2: SGHTA, FQGTGA. Trimming pared 5 bases from V and 6 bases from J, leaving 13 bases between. CDR3 region: CASSPVTGSEAFF. Here the CDR3 DNA reads TGTGCCAGCAGCCCCGTCACAGGATCTGAAGCTTTCTTT.

The genes are TRBV12-3 or TRBV12-4 and TRBJ2-1, with TRBD2 identical over 9 bases. V trimming: 6 bases; J trimming: 13 bases; junction bases outside the gene matches: 4. This CDR3 region has 11 residues. The CDR3 bases are TGTGCCAGCAGGACTAGCGGTCCCCAGTTCTTC. Amino acid sequence: CASRTSGPQFF.

V gene TRBV27 combines with J gene TRBJ2-5; a possible D gene is TRBD2 (7 bases). Trimming shortened V by 3 bases and J by 1 base, and 12 bases separated the two germline ends. The CDR3 covers 15 residues. The germline V gene encodes CDR1 MNHEY and CDR2 SMNVEV (reference sequence). The CDR3 loop reads CASSLWGGGQETQYF. CDR3 nucleotides: TGTGCCAGCAGTTTGTGGGGAGGGGGCCAAGAGACCCAGTACTTC.

The V call is TRBV11-3, the J call TRBJ2-1; no clear D gene. The CDR3 contains 15 residues. Per the germline V gene, CDR1 is SGHNT and CDR2 is YENEEA. V was pared by 5 bases and J by 7 bases, with 18 bases between. The DNA of the CDR3 is TGTGCCAGCAGCACAAGATGGGCTAGTCAAAATGAGCAGTTCTTC. Translating it yields CASSTRWASQNEQFF.

In nucleotides, the CDR3 is TGTGCCAGCAGCCAAGTTGGGCGGATCGAGCAGTACTTC. It encodes CASSQVGRIEQYF. The gene calls are TRBV3-1 (or the pseudogene TRBV3-2) and TRBJ2-7; D gene ambiguous. Trimming stripped 1 base from V and 6 bases from J, with 10 bases between. CDR3 length equals 13 residues. Germline CDR1 reads LGHDT; CDR2 reads YNNKEL (reference sequence).

The chain uses TRBV27 and TRBJ2-7; D may be TRBD1 (6 bases). The CDR3 covers 16 residues. The germline V gene has CDR1 MNHEY and CDR2 SMNVEV (reference sequence). V dropped 6 bases and J dropped 1 base, with 19 bases sitting between them. Written as DNA, the CDR3 is TGTGCCAGCAGCAGAACGGGTAACAGGGTTTCCTACGAGCAGTACTTC. This sequence encodes CASSRTGNRVSYEQYF.

The chain combines TRBV3-1 (or the pseudogene TRBV3-2) with TRBJ1-4; D remains unclear. Per germline, CDR1 LGHDT and CDR2 YNNKEL (reference sequence). This CDR3 comprises 12 residues. Trimming left V 0 bases short and J 8 bases short, with 4 bases between. The CDR3 nucleotides read TGTGCCAGCAGCCAAGATGTCGAAAAACTGTTTTTT. Its translation is CASSQDVEKLFF.

The chain uses TRBV5-1 and TRBJ1-3; D perhaps matches TRBD1 (6 bases). Germline V CDR1 and CDR2: SGHRS, YFSETQ. The CDR3 contains 16 residues. V was cut by 0 bases and J by 2 bases, with 12 bases left in between. The DNA of the CDR3 is TGCGCCAGCAGCTTGGACAGGGCCGGACCTGGAAACACCATATATTTT. Residues: CASSLDRAGPGNTIYF.

The rearrangement joins TRBV10-2 to TRBJ1-6; D perhaps matches TRBD1 (6 bases). Trimming shortened V by 4 bases and J by 8 bases, and 9 bases separated the two germline ends. Germline CDR1 WSHSY, CDR2 SAAADI. The CDR3 has 13 residues. This chain's CDR3 is CASSGRGDSPLHF. The CDR3 DNA follows: TGCGCCAGCAGTGGGAGGGGGGATTCACCCCTCCACTTT.

The V and J genes are TRBV6-5 and TRBJ2-7, with 9 bases fitting TRBD2. This CDR3 contains 16 residues. The germline V gene encodes CDR1 MNHEY and CDR2 SVGAGI. V was clipped by 0 bases and J by 4 bases; unmatched bases: 7. In DNA form, the CDR3 reads TGTGCCAGCAGTTACTCCTGGGCGGGAGGGCCATACGAGCAGTACTTC. This encodes CASSYSWAGGPYEQYF.

DNA of the CDR3: TGTGCCAGCAGTTACTCCCTGCATAGGACGATTTACGAGCAGTACTTC. As protein: CASSYSLHRTIYEQYF. The chain uses TRBV6-2 or TRBV6-3 and TRBJ2-7, with D uncertain. Germline V gives CDR1 MNHEY, CDR2 SVGEGT. The CDR3 is 16 amino acids. Trimming took off 0 bases at V and 4 bases at J, with 16 bases between the two ends.

The chain is built from TRBV4-3 and TRBJ1-5; D gene unclear. CDR1 and CDR2 (germline): LGHNA, YSLEER. The V and J ends lost 0 bases and 7 bases respectively, with 7 bases between them. This CDR3 has 13 residues. The CDR3 DNA is TGCGCCAGCAGCCAAGATCGAGGGCAGCCCCAGCATTTT. Translating gives CASSQDRGQPQHF.

The J gene is TRBJ2-1, the V gene TRBV6-5; 8 bases are a match to TRBD1. The CDR3 contains 15 residues. CDR1 is MNHEY and CDR2 is SVGAGI in the germline V gene. Trimming cost V 6 bases and J 3 bases; bases outside gene matches: 7. The CDR3 protein is CASRKQGAFYNEQFF. The CDR3 DNA follows: TGTGCCAGCAGAAAGCAGGGGGCTTTCTACAATGAGCAGTTCTTC.

To note about this clone: Distinct nucleotide sequences in the sample also encode this CDR3. The chain has TRBV12-5 and TRBJ1-1, with 11 bases lining up with TRBD1. Germline V gives CDR1 LGHNT, CDR2 FRNRAP. The CDR3 extends over 16 amino acids. V lost 0 bases to trimming and J lost 7 bases; unmatched junction nucleotides: 7. The CDR3 region is CASGLVTGQGAFEAFF. CDR3 bases: TGTGCTAGTGGTTTGGTGACTGGACAGGGGGCATTTGAAGCTTTCTTT.

The V gene is TRBV28, the J gene TRBJ1-5; 8 nucleotides align to TRBD1. CDR3 size: 16 residues. Germline CDR1 reads MDHEN; CDR2 reads SYDVKM. Trimming removed 1 base from V and 11 bases from J; junction bases left unmatched: 13. CDR3 sequence (DNA): TGTGCCAGCAGTTTATCCGGACAGGGACAGTTTTTGGCCCAGCATTTT. This translates into CASSLSGQGQFLAQHF.

The chain joins TRBV30 to TRBJ2-5, with D perhaps matching TRBD2 (6 bases). Deletions cut 2 bases from V and 5 bases from J, with 6 bases between. CDR1 is GTSNPN, CDR2 SVGIG, per germline (reference sequence). The CDR3 extends over 11 amino acids. This CDR3 is CAWSSGETQYF. The CDR3 bases are TGTGCCTGGAGTAGCGGGGAGACCCAGTACTTC.

A few counts support this clone. The V and J genes are TRBV23-1 and TRBJ1-1; D is possibly TRBD1 (5 bases). TRBV23-1 is an ORF, and what it does is uncertain. The ends were cut back, 4 bases at V and 0 bases at J, with 9 bases in the middle. This CDR3 is built from 14 residues. CDR3 bases: TGCGCCAGCAGTCGGACAAGTATGAACACTGAAGCTTTCTTT. It specifies CASSRTSMNTEAFF.

The genes are TRBV7-3 and TRBJ2-1; 12 bases align to TRBD2. Germline CDR1 and CDR2: SGHTA and FQGTGA. The CDR3 loop spans 17 amino acids. V was clipped by 1 base and J by 7 bases; unmatched bases: 8. CDR3 residues: CASSLKVGLAGPNEQFF. CDR3 DNA: TGTGCCAGCAGCTTAAAGGTCGGACTAGCGGGACCGAATGAGCAGTTCTTC.

This chain links TRBV10-3 with TRBJ2-2, with D possibly called TRBD1 or TRBD2 (6 bases each). V shed 3 bases and J shed 1 base, with 9 bases lying between them. The CDR3 is 15 residues long. CDR1 and CDR2 from the germline V gene are ENHRY and SYGVKD. The CDR3 DNA reads as TGTGCCATCAGTGACAAGGGGGGGAACACCGGGGAGCTGTTTTTT. It codes for CAISDKGGNTGELFF.

V is TRBV5-1 and J is TRBJ2-7; 8 bases match TRBD2. CDR1 is SGHRS, CDR2 YFSETQ, per germline. Trimming took 0 bases from V and 6 from J; bases not matched to a gene: 8. CDR3 length: 15 amino acids. The CDR3 protein is CASSLGLAPGTEQYF. CDR3 bases: TGCGCCAGCAGCTTGGGACTAGCGCCAGGGACCGAGCAGTACTTC.

The chain joins TRBV18 to TRBJ2-7; tentatively, D is TRBD2 (6 bases). The V gene lost 2 bases and the J gene lost 6 bases, with 26 bases spanning the gap. From germline, CDR1 is KGHSH and CDR2 LQKENI. The length of the CDR3 is 18 residues. The CDR3 bases are TGTGCCAGCTCACCAAGGTTTCCCCAGGCTAGCGACTTGCGCGAGCAGTACTTC. Its protein product is CASSPRFPQASDLREQYF.

This clone has a single count. The V call is TRBV7-3, the J call TRBJ2-5; D may be TRBD2 (5 bases). The CDR3 extends over 13 amino acids. V was cut by 8 bases and J by 4 bases, with 14 bases left in between. Germline CDR1 is SGHTA and CDR2 is FQGTGA. CDR3 sequence: CASSFGSGETQYF. DNA of the CDR3: TGTGCCAGCTCCTTTGGGAGTGGAGAGACCCAGTACTTC.

The chain employs TRBV6-2 or TRBV6-3 and TRBJ1-5; unclear D gene. V was cut by 4 bases and J by 2 bases, with 6 bases left in between. The CDR3 length is 13 residues. Per germline, CDR1 MNHEY and CDR2 SVGEGT. CDR3 bases: TGTGCCAGCAGTTCCGGGGGCAATCAGCCCCAGCATTTT. Translating it yields CASSSGGNQPQHF.